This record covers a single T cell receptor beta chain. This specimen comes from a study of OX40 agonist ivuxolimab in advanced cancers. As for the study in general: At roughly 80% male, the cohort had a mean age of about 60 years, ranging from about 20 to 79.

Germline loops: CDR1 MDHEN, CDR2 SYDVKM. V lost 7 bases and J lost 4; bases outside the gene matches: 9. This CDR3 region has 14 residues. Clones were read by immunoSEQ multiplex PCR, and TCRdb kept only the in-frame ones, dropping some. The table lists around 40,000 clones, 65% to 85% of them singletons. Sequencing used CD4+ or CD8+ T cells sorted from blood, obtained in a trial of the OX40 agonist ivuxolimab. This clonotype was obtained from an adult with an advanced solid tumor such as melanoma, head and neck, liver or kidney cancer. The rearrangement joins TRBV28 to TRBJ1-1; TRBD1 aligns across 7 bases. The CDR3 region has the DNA TGTGCCAGCATCATAGGCCAGGGGGGCACTGAAGCTTTCTTT. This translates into CASIIGQGGTEAFF.